Sequencing of this TCR beta chain was carried out in a study of T cell responses to AZD1222 COVID-19 vaccine. Study findings and constraints: The donor group comprised mostly white British people and more females; the analysis possibly underestimated clonal diversity. Unmutated regions of variants are reportedly targeted by nearly half of spike-specific TCRs.

In the case of this clone: As yet, its antigen is unknown.

Only in-frame clones appear in the TCRdb table, and some are missing; sequencing was by immunoSEQ multiplex PCR. The table includes 95,000 to 150,000 clones, roughly 84% detected once. The germline CDR1 and CDR2 sequences are SGHNT and YYREEE (reference sequence). The CDR3 covers 15 residues. Trimming cost V 4 bases and J 3 bases; bases outside gene matches: 8. The material sequenced was peripheral blood, taken on day 0 of AZD1222 vaccination. This receptor was obtained from an adult in good health. This chain connects TRBV5-4 to TRBJ2-5; the match to TRBD2 covers 8 bases. Here the CDR3 DNA reads TGTGCCAGCAGCATACGGGGGGGCCGGGAAGAGACCCAGTACTTC. It is translated as CASSIRGGREETQYF.